These 31 T cell receptor beta chains share one sample of origin, sequenced in a study of early T cells in non-severe SARS-CoV-2 infection. TCRdb ran MiXCR on the 5' RACE reads and lists one entry per CDR3 protein. The sample lists over 85,000 distinct CDR3 sequences, roughly 12% occurring once. The specimen comprised whole blood, sampled at baseline. These receptors originate from an adult who was a healthcare worker with PCR-confirmed SARS-CoV-2 infection or an uninfected control (not recorded which).

The rearrangement joins TRBV6-5 to TRBJ1-1; perhaps TRBD1 as D (5 bases). Germline V gives CDR1 MNHEY, CDR2 SVGAGI. V lost 4 bases and J 11 bases, leaving 20 bases between the germline ends. The CDR3 loop spans 14 amino acids. As DNA, the CDR3 is TGTGCCAGCAGTTTCCAAACGGGACGGTCTTCTGCTTTCTTT. Translation: CASSFQTGRSSAFF.

This clonotype was detected ten times or more. The chain joins TRBV27 to TRBJ2-1; a possible D gene is TRBD2 (6 bases). This CDR3 is built from 11 residues. V lost 3 bases and J 9 bases, leaving 6 bases between the germline ends. CDR1 and CDR2 from the germline V gene are MNHEY and SMNVEV (reference sequence). The CDR3, as DNA: TGTGCCAGCAGTTTCGGGGGTGAGCAGTTCTTC. Translated: CASSFGGEQFF.

J is TRBJ2-1 and V is TRBV24-1; D not resolved. The germline V gene encodes CDR1 KGHDR and CDR2 SFDVKD. Trimming cost V 5 bases and J 8 bases, with 24 bases left between them. CDR3 length equals 17 residues. CDR3 nucleotides: TGTGCCACCAGTGCCTCTGGAGAGCGAGGCGTACGTCATGAGCAGTTCTTC. This translates into CATSASGERGVRHEQFF.

This clonotype has a count of ten or more. The rearrangement links TRBV12-3 or TRBV12-4 to TRBJ2-1, with TRBD2 matching over 10 bases. This CDR3 region has 14 residues. Losses at the gene ends were 5 bases for V and 7 bases for J; bases not matched to a gene: 5. The CDR3 DNA follows: TGTGCCAGCAGTGAACAGCGGGAGGGGAATGAGCAGTTCTTC. Translated, it gives CASSEQREGNEQFF.

This clonotype was seen only a few times. This chain links TRBV10-3 with TRBJ2-3; the match to TRBD1 covers 7 bases. The CDR3 loop spans 14 amino acids. Trimming at V came to 5 bases and at J to 0 bases, leaving 2 bases not matched to a gene. Germline V gives CDR1 ENHRY, CDR2 SYGVKD. The CDR3 loop is CAISRTGSTDTQYF. In DNA form, the CDR3 reads TGTGCCATCAGTAGGACAGGTAGCACAGATACGCAGTATTTT.

This clonotype was recorded a few times. V usage is TRBV7-9 and J usage is TRBJ2-2; 10 bases map to TRBD2. Germline assignment: CDR1 SEHNR and CDR2 FQNEAQ (reference sequence). Losses at the gene ends were 2 bases for V and 4 bases for J; bases not matched to a gene: 1. The CDR3 covers 15 residues. The CDR3 sequence is CASSLLAGGTGELFF. The CDR3 region has the DNA TGTGCCAGCAGCTTATTAGCGGGAGGCACCGGGGAGCTGTTTTTT.

This clonotype was seen a handful of times. V usage is TRBV30 and J usage is TRBJ1-3; TRBD1 is a possible D gene (5 bases). This CDR3 region has 14 residues. V lost 4 bases and J 2 bases, leaving 12 bases between the germline ends. CDR1 and CDR2 (germline): GTSNPN, SVGIG (reference sequence). The CDR3 protein is CAWTSGTPGNTIYF. The CDR3 DNA sequence: TGTGCCTGGACCTCCGGGACTCCTGGAAACACCATATATTTT.

This clonotype was seen at least ten times. This chain joins TRBV18 and TRBJ1-3; D remains ambiguous. Germline lookup yields CDR1 KGHSH and CDR2 LQKENI. The V end lost 3 bases, the J end lost 2 bases, and 17 bases lay between the germline ends. CDR3 length equals 17 residues. The CDR3 here is CASSPPVWAAAGNTIYF. The DNA for the CDR3 is TGTGCCAGCTCACCGCCGGTTTGGGCAGCGGCTGGAAACACCATATATTTT.

Only a few counts were recorded for this clonotype. This rearrangement joins TRBV12-3 or TRBV12-4 to TRBJ2-2; D not certain. V gave up 2 bases and J gave up 4 bases, with 11 bases separating them. This CDR3 is built from 15 residues. This chain's CDR3 is CASSLRGSGTGELFF. The CDR3 nucleotides are TGTGCCAGCAGTTTACGTGGGTCCGGCACCGGGGAGCTGTTTTTT.

The chain employs TRBV7-6 and TRBJ1-1, with a weak D call TRBD1 (5 bases). Germline CDR1 and CDR2: SGHVS and FNYEAQ. The V end was cut by 2 bases, the J end by 0 bases, with 10 bases between. The CDR3 contains 15 residues. The CDR3 sequence: CASSLFEGVNTEAFF. CDR3 bases: TGTGCCAGCAGCTTATTTGAAGGGGTGAACACTGAAGCTTTCTTT.

V usage is TRBV19 and J usage is TRBJ2-2, with 7 bases matching TRBD1. V lost 3 bases to trimming and J lost 2 bases; unmatched junction nucleotides: 9. Germline CDR1 LNHDA, CDR2 SQIVND (reference sequence). There are 17 residues in the CDR3. As DNA, the CDR3 is TGTGCCAGTAGTATCGAGGCAGGGACAGCTAACACCGGGGAGCTGTTTTTT. It is translated as CASSIEAGTANTGELFF.

The CDR3 DNA sequence: TGTGCCAGCAGTGAAGCGGGGGGCCTCTATGGCTACACCTTC. Its translation: CASSEAGGLYGYTF. This chain connects TRBV6-1 to TRBJ1-2, with a weak D call TRBD1 (6 bases). V dropped 0 bases and J dropped 4 bases, with 9 bases sitting between them. This CDR3 contains 14 residues. CDR1 is MNHNS and CDR2 is SASEGT in the germline V gene.

The table lists this clonotype with many counts. The genes are TRBV19 and TRBJ1-2, with a weak D call TRBD1 (5 bases). CDR1 and CDR2 from the germline V gene are LNHDA and SQIVND (reference sequence). The CDR3 is 13 residues long. V was trimmed by 5 bases and J by 5 bases, leaving 12 bases between them. The CDR3 spells CASSEQQVYGYTF. The DNA of the CDR3 is TGTGCCAGTAGTGAACAACAGGTTTATGGCTACACCTTC.

The chain combines TRBV20-1 with TRBJ1-1; weak D call: TRBD1 (6 bases). Germline V lookup: CDR1 DFQATT, CDR2 SNEGSKA (reference sequence). Trimming pared 6 bases from V and 2 bases from J, leaving 10 bases between. This CDR3 is built from 12 residues. The CDR3 DNA reads TGCAGTGCCAGACAGGAAAACACTGAAGCTTTCTTT. Its protein product is CSARQENTEAFF.

This clonotype was found a few times. The rearrangement links TRBV7-3 to TRBJ2-1; the match to TRBD2 covers 8 bases. The length of the CDR3 is 14 residues. Germline V CDR1 and CDR2: SGHTA, FQGTGA. Losses at the gene ends were 2 bases for V and 4 bases for J; bases not matched to a gene: 1. CDR3 bases: TGTGCCAGCAGCTTACTAGCGGGTTACAATGAGCAGTTCTTC. Its translation is CASSLLAGYNEQFF.

This clonotype was seen repeatedly, ten times or more. This rearrangement joins TRBV11-1 to TRBJ2-7; TRBD2 aligns across 7 bases. CDR3 length: 16 amino acids. Germline-derived CDR1 and CDR2 are SGHAT and FQDESV (reference sequence). Trimming took 4 bases from V and 5 from J; bases not matched to a gene: 14. CDR3 residues: CASSSSPGGRQNEQYF. As DNA, the CDR3 is TGTGCCAGCAGCTCCTCCCCCGGGGGGAGGCAGAACGAGCAGTACTTC.

J is TRBJ2-4 and V is TRBV20-1; possibly TRBD1 for D (5 bases). This CDR3 is 13 amino acids long. In germline, CDR1 is DFQATT, CDR2 SNEGSKA (reference sequence). V dropped 4 bases and J dropped 9 bases, with 16 bases sitting between them. The CDR3 nucleotides read TGCAGTGCTACCAGGGATTTCTGGGGCATTCAGTACTTC. It is translated as CSATRDFWGIQYF.

This clonotype was recorded once. The chain recombines TRBV20-1 with TRBJ1-2, with D perhaps matching TRBD1 (5 bases). V gave up 3 bases and J gave up 4 bases, with 15 bases separating them. The V gene's germline CDR1 is DFQATT and CDR2 SNEGSKA (reference sequence). The CDR3 spans 14 residues. The chain's CDR3 is CSASRQPVGYGYTF. The CDR3 region has the DNA TGCAGTGCTAGCCGACAGCCCGTAGGCTATGGCTACACCTTC.

In its sample, this clonotype was seen a few times. The gene calls are TRBV9 and TRBJ2-3, with 7 bases fitting TRBD2. This CDR3 is built from 16 residues. The V gene end was trimmed by 4 bases and the J gene end by 4 bases; junction bases not matched to a gene: 12. Germline loops: CDR1 SGDLS, CDR2 YYNGEE. CDR3 region: CASSFRPGGGADTQYF. CDR3 coding DNA: TGTGCCAGCAGCTTCCGACCGGGGGGAGGCGCAGATACGCAGTATTTT.

Only a few counts were recorded for this clonotype. The rearrangement uses TRBV2 and TRBJ2-1; D is possibly TRBD2 (6 bases). Germline assignment: CDR1 SNHLY and CDR2 FYNNEI. This CDR3 comprises 18 residues. The ends were cut back, 2 bases at V and 6 bases at J, with 23 bases in the middle. The CDR3 DNA sequence: TGTGCCAGCAGTGAACTTCCTAGCGTAACCCCTAGGGGCAATGAGCAGTTCTTC. This encodes CASSELPSVTPRGNEQFF.

The gene calls are TRBV6-5 and TRBJ2-3; D is perhaps TRBD1 (5 bases). V was trimmed by 0 bases and J by 1 base, leaving 8 bases between them. Germline V gene sequence: CDR1 MNHEY, CDR2 SVGAGI. CDR3 size: 15 residues. Here the CDR3 DNA reads TGTGCCAGCAGTTACTCGAACAGGCGCACAGATACGCAGTATTTT. Amino acid sequence: CASSYSNRRTDTQYF.

The chain couples TRBV6-5 to TRBJ2-7; D may be TRBD1 (6 bases). Germline V gene sequence: CDR1 MNHEY, CDR2 SVGAGI. The V end lost 0 bases, the J end lost 0 bases, and 12 bases lay between the germline ends. The CDR3 length is 16 residues. CDR3 amino acids: CASSYSAGESSYEQYF. CDR3 coding DNA: TGTGCCAGCAGTTACTCGGCAGGGGAGAGCTCCTACGAGCAGTACTTC.

V gene TRBV7-3 combines with J gene TRBJ1-6; D is uncertain. The CDR3 totals 15 residues. Germline-derived CDR1 and CDR2 are SGHTA and FQGTGA. The V end was cut by 4 bases, the J end by 0 bases, with 7 bases between. The CDR3 DNA sequence: TGTGCCAGCAGCTCATCCGGCTCCTATAATTCACCCCTCCACTTT. Translating it yields CASSSSGSYNSPLHF.

This clonotype occurred a few times. CDR3 DNA sequence: TGTGCCAGCAGTCCCTCTAGGGCAGGGCCAGAGACCCAGTACTTC. Translated: CASSPSRAGPETQYF. The J gene is TRBJ2-5, the V gene TRBV2, with D possibly matching TRBD1 (5 bases). The CDR3 has 15 residues. Trimming removed 5 bases from V and 4 bases from J, with 17 bases in between. The germline gives CDR1 SNHLY, CDR2 FYNNEI.

This clonotype was counted ten times or more. DNA for the CDR3: TGCGCCAGCAGCAAAAGGGCGAACCGGGAAGGAAACACTGAAGCTTTCTTT. This sequence encodes CASSKRANREGNTEAFF. The rearrangement joins TRBV4-1 to TRBJ1-1; unclear D gene. Trimming removed 5 bases at V and 2 bases at J, with 21 bases between. From germline, CDR1 is MGHRA and CDR2 YSYEKL. The CDR3 is 17 residues long.

The chain recombines TRBV12-3 or TRBV12-4 with TRBJ1-3; a possible D gene is TRBD1 (5 bases). The CDR3 extends over 14 amino acids. V lost 2 bases to trimming and J lost 1 base, with 6 bases between them. The CDR3 sequence: CASSLKGSGNTIYF. CDR3 nucleotide sequence: TGTGCCAGCAGTTTAAAGGGGTCTGGAAACACCATATATTTT.

The chain carries TRBV5-1 and TRBJ2-2; D is undetermined. The CDR3 runs to 14 residues. Germline V gives CDR1 SGHRS, CDR2 YFSETQ. V lost 0 bases to trimming and J lost 6 bases, with 9 bases between them. Here the CDR3 DNA reads TGCGCCAGCAGCTTGGAACCGGTGGCCGGGGAGCTGTTTTTT. It encodes CASSLEPVAGELFF.

The rearrangement uses TRBV5-1 and TRBJ2-7, with TRBD2 identical over 9 bases. J was trimmed by 6 bases and V by 0 bases; bases with no gene match: 10. Germline lookup yields CDR1 SGHRS and CDR2 YFSETQ. This CDR3 is 16 amino acids long. Here the CDR3 reads CASSLELAGERSEQYF. CDR3 DNA sequence: TGCGCCAGCAGCTTGGAATTAGCGGGGGAAAGGAGCGAGCAGTACTTC.

The genes are TRBV29-1 and TRBJ2-7; TRBD2 matches 13 bases. Germline V gene lookup returns CDR1 SQVTM and CDR2 ANQGSEA. V dropped 4 bases and J dropped 3; count of bases not matched to a gene: 3. The CDR3 is made up of 14 amino acids. CDR3 loop: CSVAGTSGNYEQYF. The DNA of the CDR3 is TGCAGCGTTGCGGGGACTAGCGGGAACTACGAGCAGTACTTC.

This chain connects TRBV7-2 to TRBJ2-5, with no clear D. V dropped 5 bases and J dropped 4 bases, with 17 bases sitting between them. The CDR3 is 15 residues long. In germline, CDR1 is SGHTA, CDR2 FQGNSA. This CDR3 reads CASSLELGWGETQYF. The CDR3 nucleotides are TGTGCCAGCAGCCTAGAACTGGGGTGGGGAGAGACCCAGTACTTC.

This clonotype showed up just a few times. The chain links TRBV27 to TRBJ2-7; D may be TRBD2 (7 bases). Germline assignment: CDR1 MNHEY and CDR2 SMNVEV (reference sequence). This CDR3 contains 15 residues. The V end was cut by 7 bases, the J end by 3 bases, with 19 bases between. In nucleotides, the CDR3 is TGTGCCAGCACCACTGGGGGGGGGCCTCACTACGAGCAGTACTTC. It codes for CASTTGGGPHYEQYF.